This T cell receptor beta chain was observed in a study of stem cell transplantation in POMP-related autoinflammatory disease. At the level of the study: Defective thymoproteasomes were hypothesized to impair CD8+ T-cell positive selection. Pre-transplant patients had naive-skewed CD4+ T cells and few CD8+ T cells. Study conclusions and caveats: Fewer unique TRB V-J gene pairings were identified in patients with PRAID. In patients with PRAID, every analyzed T-cell subset tended to show lower diversity and higher clonality.

Comments on this clone: The antigen remains undetermined.

TCRdb's table, derived via immunoSEQ multiplex PCR, lists solely in-frame clones and lacks some. The sample lists roughly 1,400 clones, about 83% occurring once. Trimming removed 4 bases at V and 0 bases at J, with 13 bases between. The CDR3 consists of 15 residues. From germline, CDR1 is LNHDA and CDR2 SQIVND (reference sequence). Sequenced here: CD4+ follicular helper T cells (Tfh) from PBMCs, sampled before stem cell transplantation. The genes are TRBV19 and TRBJ2-7; a possible D gene is TRBD2 (5 bases). The receptor comes from a human donor with POMP-related autoinflammation and immune dysregulation (PRAID). The CDR3 DNA sequence: TGTGCCAGTAGTAGGGCCAGCGGAAGCTCCTACGAGCAGTACTTC. Its protein is CASSRASGSSYEQYF.